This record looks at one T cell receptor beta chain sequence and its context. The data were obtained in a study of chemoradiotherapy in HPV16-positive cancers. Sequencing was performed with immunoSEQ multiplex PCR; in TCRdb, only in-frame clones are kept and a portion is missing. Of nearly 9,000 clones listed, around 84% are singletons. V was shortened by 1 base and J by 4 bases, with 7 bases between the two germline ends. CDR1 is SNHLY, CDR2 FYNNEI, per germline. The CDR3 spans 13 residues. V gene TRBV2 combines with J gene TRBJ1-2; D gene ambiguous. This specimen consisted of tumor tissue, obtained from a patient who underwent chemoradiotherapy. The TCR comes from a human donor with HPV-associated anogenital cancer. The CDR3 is CASSEGAVYGYTF. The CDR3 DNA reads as TGTGCCAGCAGTGAAGGGGCGGTCTATGGCTACACCTTC. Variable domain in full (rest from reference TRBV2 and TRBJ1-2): EPEVTQTPSHQVTQMGQEVILRCVPISNHLYFYWYRQILGQKVEFLVSFYNNEISEKSEIFDDQFSVERPDGSNFTLKIRSTKLEDSAMYFCASSEGAVYGYTFGSGTRLTVV.